A single sample is the source of the 18 T cell receptor beta chains below, sequenced in a study of tumor and adjacent non-tumor tissue in lung cancer. A modified ARM-PCR protocol with three rounds of nested PCR amplified TCRbeta. Using its own MiXCR run on the multiplex PCR reads, TCRdb lists one record per CDR3 protein. Found here are 50,000 to 70,000 distinct CDR3 sequences, about 56% of them singletons; the top ten hold 32%. The template was RNA from unsorted bulk tissue. More than 3 cm separated this lung sample from the edge of the tumor. Material: distant non-tumor lung tissue. The receptors shown here come from a man between 65 and 85 years old with non-small cell lung cancer.

A note on this clonotype: This sequence may be a read error, since a much larger clone differs from it by one base. CDR3 sequence (DNA): TGTGGCAGCAGCCAGGCGGAGGGCAATCAGCCCCAGCATTTT. Encoded protein: CGSSQAEGNQPQHF. The chain links TRBV5-5 to TRBJ1-5; no reliable D call. The germline gives CDR1 SGHKS, CDR2 YYEKEE (reference sequence). The CDR3 extends over 14 amino acids.

Points on this clonotype: A much larger clonotype is one base distant, so this may be a read error. V is TRBV10-2 and J is TRBJ2-1; D may be TRBD1 (7 bases). Trimming cost V 9 bases and J 0 bases, with 9 bases left between them. CDR3 size: 13 residues. Germline CDR1 is WSHSY and CDR2 is SAAADI. In DNA, the CDR3 is TGCGCCAGGCGGGACAGCTCCTACAATGAGCAGTTCTTC. Its protein product is CARRDSSYNEQFF.

About this clonotype itself: This clone may be a read error of a much larger clone one base away. V gene TRBV28 combines with J gene TRBJ2-4, with 9 nucleotides matching TRBD1. From germline, CDR1 is MDHEN and CDR2 SYDVKM. The V segment lost 7 bases and the J segment 0 bases; nucleotides outside the gene matches: 7. The CDR3 totals 16 residues. In nucleotides, the CDR3 is TGTGCCAGCAATCCGGGACAGGGCGTAGCCAAAAACATTCAGTACTTC. Residues: CASNPGQGVAKNIQYF.

This clonotype has only a few counts. A read error is possible here, since a much larger clone lies one base away. The chain employs TRBV6-5 and TRBJ1-2; TRBD1 agrees at 8 bases. V gave up 6 bases and J gave up 6 bases; unmatched junction bases: 12. This CDR3 region has 15 residues. The V gene's germline CDR1 is MNHEY and CDR2 SVGAGI. The CDR3 loop is CASRLADRGRHGYTF. CDR3 DNA sequence: TGTGCCAGCAGGCTCGCCGACAGGGGACGCCATGGCTACACCTTC.

In regard to this clonotype: One junction end disagrees with the germline gene, perhaps due to a read error. CDR3 region: CASGANRGSAKTIQYF. CDR3 coding DNA: TGTGCCAGCGGCGCAAATAGGGGTTCGGCCAAAACCATTCAGTACTTC. This chain joins TRBV11-3 and TRBJ2-4; tentatively, D is TRBD1 (5 bases). Per the germline V gene, CDR1 is SGHNT and CDR2 is YENEEA. The CDR3 is made up of 16 amino acids.

Comments on this clonotype: Being one base from a much bigger clone, this may be a read error. The chain recombines TRBV20-1 with TRBJ2-7; a possible D gene is TRBD1 (6 bases). The length of the CDR3 is 10 residues. Per germline, CDR1 DFQATT and CDR2 SNEGSKA (reference sequence). CDR3 sequence reads: CTARDNEQYF. The CDR3 DNA reads TGCACTGCTCGGGACAACGAGCAGTACTTC.

The chain joins TRBV12-3 or TRBV12-4 to TRBJ1-4, with 8 bases lining up with TRBD1. Trimming took 4 bases from V and 3 from J; bases not matched to a gene: 7. CDR3 length: 16 amino acids. This CDR3 is CASSSLQTGANEKLFF. CDR3 sequence (DNA): TGTGCCAGCAGTTCCCTCCAGACAGGGGCTAATGAAAAACTGTTTTTT.

This clonotype was seen more than once but under ten times. An end of the junction does not agree with germline; a read error may underlie this. The J gene is TRBJ2-7, the V gene TRBV5-7; 14 bases map to TRBD2. TRBV5-7 falls under the ORF class, with uncertain function. The CDR3 loop spans 16 amino acids. CDR3 sequence: CVSSYGTSGSLSEQYF. CDR3 DNA sequence: TGTGTCAGCAGCTATGGGACTAGCGGGAGTTTAAGTGAGCAGTACTTC.

The CDR3 loop is CASSPRASGLSYEQYF. CDR3 bases: TGTGCCAGCAGCCCCAGAGCGAGCGGACTTTCCTACGAGCAGTACTTC. The V call is TRBV4-2, the J call TRBJ2-7; the D gene is possibly TRBD2 (5 bases). The CDR3 consists of 16 residues. Trimming cost V 4 bases and J 1 base, with 17 bases left between them. In germline, CDR1 is LGHNA, CDR2 YNFKEQ.

With regard to this clonotype: This sequence may be a read error, since a much larger clone differs from it by one base. The V gene is TRBV14, the J gene TRBJ2-2; 8 bases are a match to TRBD1. Germline V gene lookup returns CDR1 SGHDN and CDR2 FVKESK. The CDR3 sequence is 14 residues long. The DNA for the CDR3 is TGTGCCAACAGCCCAGGGGGCCCCACCGGGGAGCTGTTTTTT. The encoded protein is CANSPGGPTGELFF.

Regarding this clonotype: The junction and the germline gene differ at one end; a read error may be behind it. This sequence joins TRBV6-5 and TRBJ2-2, with 9 positions matching TRBD1. From germline, CDR1 is MNHEY and CDR2 SVGAGI. The CDR3 spans 17 residues. CDR3 sequence: CATRFSGTGMCAGELLF. The CDR3 coding sequence is TGTGCCACCAGATTTTCCGGGACAGGGATGTGCGCCGGGGAGCTGCTTTTT.

With respect to this clonotype: Just one base apart from a much larger clone, this may be a read error. This sequence joins TRBV6-1 and TRBJ1-2, with unresolved D. Per the germline V gene, CDR1 is MNHNS and CDR2 is SASEGT. V was clipped by 8 bases and J by 7 bases, with 17 bases between them. CDR3 length equals 13 residues. This chain's CDR3 is CASPSGVGFGYTF. The CDR3 DNA is TGTGCCAGCCCCTCCGGGGTTGGCTTTGGCTACACCTTC.

In regard to this clonotype: This is likely a read error, given that the CDR3 carries no conserved phenylalanine or tryptophan at its end. J is TRBJ2-5 and V is TRBV20-1, with D unclear. The V gene's germline CDR1 is DFQATT and CDR2 SNEGSKA (reference sequence). This CDR3 has 11 residues. CDR3 region: CSGATQEIQYL. CDR3 coding DNA: TGCAGTGGTGCCACCCAAGAGATCCAGTACCTC.

In regard to this clonotype: A read error is likely, as this CDR3 ends without the conserved phenylalanine or tryptophan. V and J are TRBV6-5 and TRBJ2-4; 9 bases are shared with TRBD2. Germline V gene data show CDR1 as MNHEY and CDR2 as SVGAGI. This CDR3 has 16 amino acids. CDR3 protein: CANSFSISGGKNIQYL. Written as DNA, the CDR3 is TGTGCCAACAGTTTCTCGATTAGCGGGGGCAAAAACATTCAGTACCTC.

Details on this clonotype: One base away lies a much larger clone, so this may be a sequencing read error. The chain links TRBV7-9 to TRBJ2-5; 9 bases agree with TRBD1. From germline, CDR1 is SEHNR and CDR2 FQNEAQ (reference sequence). The CDR3 spans 15 residues. CDR3 residues: CASRVTGGQQGTQYF. The CDR3 DNA sequence: TGTGCCAGCAGAGTAACAGGGGGCCAACAAGGGACCCAGTACTTC.

As to this clonotype: One end of the junction does not line up with germline, which may come from a read error. The chain couples TRBV30 to TRBJ1-5, with a weak D call TRBD1 (5 bases). In germline, CDR1 is GTSNPN, CDR2 SVGIG (reference sequence). The CDR3 loop spans 12 amino acids. CDR3 loop: CAWSLQDQLQHF. The CDR3 bases are TGTGCCTGGAGTCTACAGGATCAGCTCCAGCATTTT.

The rearrangement uses TRBV11-1 and TRBJ2-7; D uncertain. The V end lost 1 base, the J end lost 1 base, and 11 bases lay between the germline ends. The germline gives CDR1 SGHAT, CDR2 FQDESV (reference sequence). The CDR3 spans 15 residues. The CDR3 region has the DNA TGTGCCAGCAGCTTAGGATTAGCAAGATCCTACGAGCAGTACTTC. This codes for CASSLGLARSYEQYF.

This clonotype was seen a few times. A much larger clone differs from this one at a single base, so this may be a read error. The rearrangement joins TRBV5-5 to TRBJ1-1, with 8 bases identical to TRBD1. The length of the CDR3 is 16 residues. CDR1 and CDR2 (germline): SGHKS, YYEKEE (reference sequence). The CDR3 bases are TGTGCCTGCAGAACACGGACAGGGAGCCTGAACACTGAAGCTTTCTTT. Encoded protein: CACRTRTGSLNTEAFF.